This TCR beta chain comes out of a study of blood T cells in healthy people across ages. Study observations and caveats: Estimates drawn from one million T cells were deemed to understate diversity. Long-lived and aged donors differed, with more naive CD4+ cells and higher diversity in the long-lived.

Donors ranged from roughly 6 to 100 years old and were healthy Caucasians in Russia. Total RNA extracted from each sample amounted to at least 5.5 micrograms. PCR was performed a second time for 7 to 11 cycles using a sample-barcoded 5' primer and a J-beta primer mix. A single record per CDR3 protein comes from TCRdb applying MiXCR to the 5' RACE reads. The sample yields about 1,400,000 distinct CDR3 sequences, 42% seen once. On this clonotype: Its antigen is currently unknown.

V was pared by 3 bases and J by 9 bases, with 5 bases of the junction left unmatched. The CDR3 extends over 14 amino acids. Germline assignment: CDR1 ENHRY and CDR2 SYGVKD. Sequences were obtained from blood. The origin of this receptor is a woman younger than 35 in good health. This sequence joins TRBV10-3 and TRBJ2-1; 10 bases align to TRBD2. As DNA, the CDR3 is TGTGCCATCAGTGAAGCGGGGGGGCAGGGTGAGCAGTTCTTC. Protein sequence: CAISEAGGQGEQFF.